What follows are 12 T cell receptor beta chains derived from one specimen sequenced in a study of blood T cells in healthy people across ages. The authors ran a second PCR of about 6 to 11 cycles using a sample-barcoded 5' primer and a J-beta primer mix. From the 5' RACE reads, TCRdb called clonotypes with MiXCR, one entry per CDR3 protein. The sample consists of 550,000 to 800,000 distinct CDR3 sequences, under 25% of them appearing once. The sequenced material came from blood. The receptors were gathered from a man aged 65 to 79 in good health.

This clonotype has at least ten counts. This chain links TRBV14 with TRBJ2-7; D is possibly TRBD2 (5 bases). This CDR3 region has 14 residues. V was pared by 3 bases and J by 3 bases, with 12 bases between. Germline-derived CDR1 and CDR2 are SGHDN and FVKESK. CDR3 in DNA: TGTGCCAGCAGCCACGGGATACTCGACTACGAGCAGTACTTC. Its protein product is CASSHGILDYEQYF. Using reference TRBV14 and TRBJ2-7 for the parts outside the CDR3, the full variable domain is EAGVTQFPSHSVIEKGQTVTLRCDPISGHDNLYWYRRVMGKEIKFLLHFVKESKQDESGMPNNRFLAERTGGTYSTLKVQPAELEDSGVYFCASSHGILDYEQYFGPGTRLTVT.

V gene TRBV6-5 combines with J gene TRBJ2-7; 8 bases agree with TRBD1. In germline, CDR1 is MNHEY, CDR2 SVGAGI. With 0 bases clipped from V and 5 bases from J, the junction kept 0 bases outside the gene matches. The CDR3 extends over 13 amino acids. CDR3 amino acids: CASSYSGQDEQYF. The CDR3 DNA reads TGTGCCAGCAGTTACTCGGGACAGGACGAGCAGTACTTC.

There are a few counts of this clonotype. This chain links TRBV5-1 with TRBJ1-4; weak D call: TRBD1 (5 bases). CDR3 length equals 15 residues. The germline V and J ends were trimmed by 0 bases and 7 bases, with 13 bases remaining between them. The germline V gene encodes CDR1 SGHRS and CDR2 YFSETQ. Here the CDR3 reads CASSLGEGFGEKLFF. CDR3 bases: TGCGCCAGCAGCTTGGGTGAGGGGTTTGGTGAAAAACTGTTTTTT.

This clonotype was counted ten times or more. V is TRBV7-2 and J is TRBJ2-5; D is perhaps TRBD2 (6 bases). The V end was cut by 5 bases, the J end by 2 bases, with 9 bases between. Germline assignment: CDR1 SGHTA and CDR2 FQGNSA. This CDR3 comprises 13 residues. The CDR3 is CASSRGTQETQYF. The CDR3 DNA is TGTGCCAGCAGCCGCGGGACTCAAGAGACCCAGTACTTC.

The sample holds a few counts of this clonotype. V gene TRBV19 combines with J gene TRBJ2-5; tentatively, D is TRBD2 (5 bases). Looked up from germline, CDR1 is LNHDA and CDR2 is SQIVND (reference sequence). Trimming cost V 3 bases and J 3 bases, with 5 bases left between them. This CDR3 region has 12 residues. CDR3 loop: CASSIGEETQYF. CDR3 DNA sequence: TGTGCCAGTAGTATCGGGGAAGAGACCCAGTACTTC.

The rearrangement uses TRBV5-1 and TRBJ2-3, with 11 bases that match TRBD2. CDR1 and CDR2 from the germline V gene are SGHRS and YFSETQ. V was clipped by 0 bases and J by 5 bases; unmatched bases: 5. The CDR3 has 16 amino acids. The CDR3 DNA reads TGCGCCAGCAGCTTGGCCCTAGCGGGAGGAGGAGATACGCAGTATTTT. Amino acid sequence: CASSLALAGGGDTQYF.

This chain connects TRBV7-2 to TRBJ1-1, with a weak D call TRBD1 (6 bases). Germline V CDR1 and CDR2: SGHTA, FQGNSA. The CDR3 is made up of 14 amino acids. V lost 1 base and J lost 4, with 10 bases in between. CDR3 sequence reads: CASSLVGAFTEAFF. Written as DNA, the CDR3 is TGTGCCAGCAGCTTAGTGGGGGCGTTCACTGAAGCTTTCTTT. Combining the CDR3 with reference TRBV7-2 and TRBJ1-1 gives the whole variable domain GAGVSQSPSNKVTEKGKDVELRCDPISGHTALYWYRQSLGQGLEFLIYFQGNSAPDKSGLPSDRFSAERTGGSVSTLTIQRTQQEDSAVYLCASSLVGAFTEAFFGQGTRLTVV.

The gene calls are TRBV7-2 and TRBJ2-2; D is perhaps TRBD1 (6 bases). The CDR3 is 16 amino acids. The V end lost 0 bases, the J end lost 6 bases, and 14 bases lay between the germline ends. Germline V gene lookup returns CDR1 SGHTA and CDR2 FQGNSA. The CDR3 spells CASSLAWVTGPGELFF. CDR3 nucleotides: TGTGCCAGCAGCTTAGCCTGGGTGACAGGCCCCGGGGAGCTGTTTTTT.

This clonotype was detected only a few times. A much more abundant neighbour one base away suggests this may be a read error. The chain carries TRBV7-2 and TRBJ2-5, with D uncertain. Gene TRBJ2-1 matches the end of the DNA better, so the J call may be wrong. Germline V gives CDR1 SGHTA, CDR2 FQGNSA. The CDR3 covers 14 residues. The CDR3 coding sequence is TGTGCCAGCGGCTTAGGTGGGCCCTACAATGAGCAGTTCTTC. Translation: CASGLGGPYNEQFF.

This clonotype was seen many times. The rearrangement joins TRBV28 to TRBJ2-5; D is unclear. This CDR3 contains 11 residues. The germline V and J ends were trimmed by 5 bases and 3 bases, with 4 bases remaining between them. Per the germline V gene, CDR1 is MDHEN and CDR2 is SYDVKM. DNA of the CDR3: TGTGCCAGCAGTGTAAAAGAGACCCAGTACTTC. It codes for CASSVKETQYF.

Many counts were recorded for this clonotype. V is TRBV5-1 and J is TRBJ1-3; 7 nucleotides match TRBD1. The germline V gene encodes CDR1 SGHRS and CDR2 YFSETQ. The CDR3 covers 15 residues. Unmatched junction bases numbered 6, after V lost 4 bases and J lost 2 bases. CDR3 DNA sequence: TGCGCCAGCAGCCAAACAGGGGTTCCTGGAAACACCATATATTTT. Its translation is CASSQTGVPGNTIYF.

This clonotype has more than one count but fewer than ten. The chain uses TRBV5-1 and TRBJ2-3; 10 bases map to TRBD2. This CDR3 is built from 16 residues. The ends lost 1 base at V and 6 bases at J; junction bases unmatched: 8. Per germline, CDR1 SGHRS and CDR2 YFSETQ. The CDR3, as DNA: TGCGCCAGCAGCTTGCGGACTAGCGGAGGGGGGGATACGCAGTATTTT. The encoded protein is CASSLRTSGGGDTQYF.